The next 15 T cell receptor beta chains were all read from a single sample in a study of response to subunit inactivated influenza vaccine listed by TCRdb under 2018. The library was made by RT-PCR. These reads were obtained on an Illumina HiSeq 2500. TCRdb reran the public reads through fastp at Q25 and MiXCR, keeping productive beta chains. Records with the same CDR3 protein are collapsed into one entry carrying the most frequent genes and DNA. Across this sample there are about half a million distinct CDR3 sequences, with approximately 7.1% seen only once. The biggest ten clones account for under 15% of the sample. The sample here was PBMCs from blood, taken roughly 24 months after vaccination. The source is a man between 50 and 69 years old who received an inactivated influenza vaccine. Donor details come from another sample of the same person, matched by shared clones.

This clonotype was found many times. The rearrangement uses TRBV27 and TRBJ1-1; TRBD1 might be the D (5 bases). The CDR3 spans 14 residues. Trimming removed 5 bases from V and 6 bases from J, with 16 bases in between. The germline gives CDR1 MNHEY, CDR2 SMNVEV (reference sequence). CDR3 sequence reads: CASSQGPPMPEAFF. Here the CDR3 DNA reads TGTGCCAGCAGTCAGGGCCCCCCGATGCCTGAAGCTTTCTTT.

V usage is TRBV2 and J usage is TRBJ2-2, with D tentatively TRBD1 (5 bases). Trimming stripped 4 bases from V and 6 bases from J, with 6 bases between. Germline V CDR1 and CDR2: SNHLY, FYNNEI. The CDR3 sequence is 12 residues long. This CDR3 reads CASSATAGELFF. CDR3 bases: TGTGCCAGCAGTGCGACAGCCGGGGAGCTGTTTTTT.

The table lists this clonotype with a few counts. The rearrangement links TRBV18 to TRBJ1-1; D is possibly TRBD1 (5 bases). V shed 5 bases and J shed 4 bases, with 11 bases lying between them. Germline loops: CDR1 KGHSH, CDR2 LQKENI. The CDR3 totals 13 residues. The CDR3 protein is CASSTSGGTEAFF. In DNA form, the CDR3 reads TGTGCCAGCTCAACCAGTGGGGGCACTGAAGCTTTCTTT.

In nucleotides, the CDR3 is TGTGCCAGCAGTTTATCTACTAGCGGGAGGGCCGGGGAGCTGTTTTTT. Amino acids: CASSLSTSGRAGELFF. V gene TRBV27 combines with J gene TRBJ2-2; 13 bases are shared with TRBD2. CDR1 is MNHEY and CDR2 is SMNVEV in the germline V gene (reference sequence). Trimming took 0 bases from V and 6 from J; bases not matched to a gene: 1. This CDR3 is built from 16 residues.

The chain has TRBV20-1 and TRBJ2-5; possibly TRBD1 for D (5 bases). The CDR3 consists of 15 residues. Germline-derived CDR1 and CDR2 are DFQATT and SNEGSKA (reference sequence). V gave up 2 bases and J gave up 2 bases, with 15 bases separating them. The CDR3 spells CSARPRTSAQETQYF. CDR3 DNA sequence: TGCAGTGCTAGACCTCGGACAAGTGCTCAAGAGACCCAGTACTTC.

Concerning this clonotype itself: A read error may account for a junction end that differs from germline. The V gene is TRBV28, the J gene TRBJ1-2, with TRBD1 as a possible D gene (6 bases). The germline gives CDR1 MDHEN, CDR2 SYDVKM. This CDR3 has 13 residues. CDR3 loop: CASTLDRVYGCTF. CDR3 nucleotides: TGTGCCAGCACCTTGGACAGAGTCTATGGCTGCACCTTC.

This clonotype has ten or more counts. V gene TRBV20-1 combines with J gene TRBJ2-5, with 8 bases that match TRBD1. This CDR3 spans 12 amino acids. CDR1 and CDR2 from the germline V gene are DFQATT and SNEGSKA (reference sequence). V lost 6 bases to trimming and J lost 4 bases; unmatched junction nucleotides: 4. DNA of the CDR3: TGCAGTGCCCAGACAGGGGCAGAGACCCAGTACTTC. Its protein is CSAQTGAETQYF.

This clonotype was counted many times. J is TRBJ1-1 and V is TRBV5-1; TRBD1 might be the D (5 bases). The CDR3 has 14 residues. Trimming removed 4 bases at V and 5 bases at J, with 15 bases between. Germline V lookup: CDR1 SGHRS, CDR2 YFSETQ. CDR3 residues: CASSPQEGRTEAFF. As DNA, the CDR3 is TGCGCCAGCAGCCCCCAGGAGGGGCGGACTGAAGCTTTCTTT.

This clonotype was found many times. This rearrangement joins TRBV4-2 to TRBJ1-5; 9 nucleotides line up with TRBD1. J gave up 3 bases and V 6 bases, and 6 bases lay outside the gene matches. CDR3 size: 15 residues. Germline V lookup: CDR1 LGHNA, CDR2 YNFKEQ. The CDR3 spells CASSARQGDNQPQHF. The CDR3 nucleotides read TGTGCCAGCAGTGCTAGACAGGGGGACAATCAGCCCCAGCATTTT.

This clonotype was observed at least ten times. V gene TRBV2 combines with J gene TRBJ2-5, with 13 bases identical to TRBD2. The CDR3 is 16 amino acids. Germline loops: CDR1 SNHLY, CDR2 FYNNEI. Germline trimming cut 7 bases from V and 4 bases from J; bases unmatched to any gene: 9. The CDR3 loop reads CASKSGLAGRAETQYF. CDR3 sequence (DNA): TGTGCCAGCAAATCGGGACTAGCGGGAAGAGCAGAGACCCAGTACTTC. Combining the CDR3 with reference TRBV2 and TRBJ2-5 gives the whole variable domain EPEVTQTPSHQVTQMGQEVILRCVPISNHLYFYWYRQILGQKVEFLVSFYNNEISEKSEIFDDQFSVERPDGSNFTLKIRSTKLEDSAMYFCASKSGLAGRAETQYFGPGTRLLVL.

This clonotype has only a few counts. The V and J genes are TRBV12-3 or TRBV12-4 and TRBJ1-5; no clear D. V was cut by 3 bases and J by 2 bases, with 11 bases left in between. This CDR3 has 15 amino acids. The CDR3 region is CASSLGTAGNQPQHF. In nucleotides, the CDR3 is TGTGCCAGCAGTTTGGGAACAGCGGGCAATCAGCCCCAGCATTTT.

This clonotype was counted a few times. The chain recombines TRBV20-1 with TRBJ1-5; 7 bases line up with TRBD1. The CDR3 totals 15 residues. From germline, CDR1 is DFQATT and CDR2 SNEGSKA (reference sequence). V lost 7 bases and J lost 5; bases outside the gene matches: 14. In DNA form, the CDR3 reads TGCAGTGTTCCCCCAGGGGGTAGAGAGGATCAGCCCCAGCATTTT. Translation: CSVPPGGREDQPQHF.

The chain employs TRBV12-3 or TRBV12-4 and TRBJ2-7; D may correspond to TRBD1 or TRBD2 (5 bases each). With 7 bases removed from V and 4 bases from J, the gap between germline ends came to 17 bases. The CDR3 extends over 14 amino acids. DNA for the CDR3: TGTGCCAGCAAGCCGATGGGGACGAAGTACGAGCAGTACTTC. It translates to CASKPMGTKYEQYF.

The V gene is TRBV10-3, the J gene TRBJ2-7; 11 bases are a match to TRBD2. J was trimmed by 6 bases and V by 0 bases; bases with no gene match: 4. The germline gives CDR1 ENHRY, CDR2 SYGVKD. The CDR3 runs 15 residues. The chain's CDR3 is CAISESSGGAGEQYF. The CDR3 DNA reads as TGTGCCATCAGTGAGTCTAGCGGGGGGGCTGGCGAGCAGTACTTC.

This clonotype came up many times. The chain combines TRBV3-1 with TRBJ2-1; TRBD2 agrees at 10 bases. Losses at the gene ends were 0 bases for V and 8 bases for J; bases not matched to a gene: 13. The CDR3 loop spans 18 amino acids. The germline V gene encodes CDR1 LGHDT and CDR2 YNNKEL (reference sequence). Here the CDR3 reads CASSQDRSGRAGSYEQFF. The CDR3, as DNA: TGTGCCAGCAGCCAAGATCGAAGCGGGAGGGCCGGGTCCTATGAGCAGTTCTTC.